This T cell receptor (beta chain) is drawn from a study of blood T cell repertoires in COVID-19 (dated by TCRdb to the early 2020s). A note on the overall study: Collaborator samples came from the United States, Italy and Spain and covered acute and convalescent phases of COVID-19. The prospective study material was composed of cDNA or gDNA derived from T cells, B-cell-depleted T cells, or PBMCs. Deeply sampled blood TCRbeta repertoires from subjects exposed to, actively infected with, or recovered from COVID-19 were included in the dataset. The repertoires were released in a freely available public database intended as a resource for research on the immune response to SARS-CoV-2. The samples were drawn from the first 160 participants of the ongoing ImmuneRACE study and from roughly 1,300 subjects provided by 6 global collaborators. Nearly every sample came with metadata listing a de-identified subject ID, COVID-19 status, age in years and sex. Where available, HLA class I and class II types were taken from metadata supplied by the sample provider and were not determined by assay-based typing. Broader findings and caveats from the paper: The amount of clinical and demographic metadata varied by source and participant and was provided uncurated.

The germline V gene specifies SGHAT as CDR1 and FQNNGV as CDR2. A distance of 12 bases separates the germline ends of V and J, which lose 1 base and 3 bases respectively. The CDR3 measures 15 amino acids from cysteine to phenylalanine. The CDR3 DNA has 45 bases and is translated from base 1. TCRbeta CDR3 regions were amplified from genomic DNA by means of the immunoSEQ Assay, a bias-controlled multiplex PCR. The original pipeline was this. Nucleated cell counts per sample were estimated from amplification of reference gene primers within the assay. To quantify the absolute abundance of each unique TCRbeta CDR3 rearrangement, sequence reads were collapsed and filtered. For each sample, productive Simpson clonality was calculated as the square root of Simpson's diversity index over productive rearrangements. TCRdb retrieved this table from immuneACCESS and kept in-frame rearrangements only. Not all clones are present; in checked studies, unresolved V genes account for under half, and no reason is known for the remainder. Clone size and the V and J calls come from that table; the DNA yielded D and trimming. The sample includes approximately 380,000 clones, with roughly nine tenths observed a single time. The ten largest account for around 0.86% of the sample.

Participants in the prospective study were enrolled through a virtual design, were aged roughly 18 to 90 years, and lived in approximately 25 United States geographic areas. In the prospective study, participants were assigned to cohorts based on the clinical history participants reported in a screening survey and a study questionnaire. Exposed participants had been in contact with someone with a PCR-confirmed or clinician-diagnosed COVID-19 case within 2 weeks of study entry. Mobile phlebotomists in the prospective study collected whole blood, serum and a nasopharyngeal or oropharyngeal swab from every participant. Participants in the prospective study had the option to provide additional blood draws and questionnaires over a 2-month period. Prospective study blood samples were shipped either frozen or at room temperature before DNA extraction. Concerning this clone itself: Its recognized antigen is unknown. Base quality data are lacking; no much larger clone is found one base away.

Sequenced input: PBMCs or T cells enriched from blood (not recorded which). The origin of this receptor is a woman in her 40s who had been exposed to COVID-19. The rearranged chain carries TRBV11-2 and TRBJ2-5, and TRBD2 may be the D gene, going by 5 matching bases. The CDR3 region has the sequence CASSLGYSGEETQYF. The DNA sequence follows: TGTGCCAGCAGCTTAGGATATTCCGGGGAAGAGACCCAGTACTTC.